A selection of T cell receptor beta chains follows, all from one sample in a study of CD8+CD57+ T cells in acquired aplastic anemia. TCRdb analysed the reads with MiXCR anew, one entry per CDR3 protein. The sample lists around 130,000 distinct CDR3 sequences, over 45% occurring once. Sequencing was performed on sorted CD4+, CD8+, or CD8+CD57+ T cells (not recorded which) from PBMCs. These receptor sequences come from a human donor in good health, serving as a control. The CDR3 runs from the conserved cysteine through the conserved F or W. A D gene is named only where the DNA matches it firmly. Expanded clones get a size class; other rows say once, few or many, or leave the size out.

j_call d_call v_call clone_size cdr3_aa cdr3_nt
TRBJ2-1 TRBD1 TRBV11-1 NA CASRAGTGGYNEQFF TGTGCCAGCAGAGCCGGGACAGGGGGCTACAATGAGCAGTTCTTC
TRBJ1-2 NA TRBV25-1 NA CASSLFGDLSFGYTF TGTGCCAGCAGTTTATTCGGAGACCTCAGCTTCGGCTACACCTTC
TRBJ2-1 TRBD2 TRBV5-6 many CASSPQPASGGNEQFF TGTGCCAGCAGCCCCCAACCGGCTAGCGGGGGCAATGAGCAGTTCTTC
TRBJ1-6 NA TRBV6-1 NA CASSERAGEGSPLHF TGTGCCAGCAGTGAAAGGGCAGGGGAGGGATCACCCCTCCACTTT
TRBJ2-7 NA TRBV20-1 NA CSASPQGKGYEQYF TGCAGTGCTAGTCCGCAGGGAAAGGGCTACGAGCAGTACTTC
TRBJ2-7 TRBD2 TRBV29-1 NA CSVAPGTRQSEQYF TGCAGCGTTGCTCCCGGGACTAGGCAATCCGAGCAGTACTTC
TRBJ1-5 NA TRBV2 many CASSGGPPNQPQHF TGTGCCAGCAGTGGAGGGCCGCCGAACCAGCCCCAGCATTTT
TRBJ2-2 NA TRBV5-8 many CASSGPGMNTGELFF TGTGCCAGCAGCGGACCAGGGATGAACACCGGGGAGCTGTTTTTT
TRBJ2-1 NA TRBV24-1 few CATSRYTGYNEQFF TGTGCCACCAGTCGATACACAGGGTACAATGAGCAGTTCTTC
TRBJ1-5 TRBD1 TRBV7-2 NA CASSWGQGYQPQHF TGTGCCAGCAGCTGGGGACAGGGCTATCAGCCCCAGCATTTT
TRBJ2-2 NA TRBV19 NA CASSRETRRELFF TGTGCCAGTAGTAGGGAAACGAGACGGGAGCTGTTTTTT
TRBJ1-1 NA TRBV25-1 NA CASSESSYPGDTEAFF TGTGCCAGCAGTGAATCTTCGTATCCAGGGGACACTGAAGCTTTCTTT
TRBJ2-1 TRBD2 TRBV25-1 NA CASGWSGGAYNEQFF TGTGCCAGCGGCTGGAGCGGGGGAGCATACAATGAGCAGTTCTTC
TRBJ1-2 NA TRBV7-2 few CASSLASKTKGLTYTF TGTGCCAGCAGCTTAGCAAGTAAGACAAAGGGGTTAACCTACACCTTC
TRBJ2-1 NA TRBV12-3/TRBV12-4 many CASRMNSYSTYNEQFF TGTGCCAGCAGGATGAACAGCTACTCTACGTACAATGAGCAGTTCTTC
TRBJ1-5 TRBD1 TRBV5-5 NA CASSLEGTGNQPQHF TGTGCCAGCAGCTTGGAGGGGACAGGGAATCAGCCCCAGCATTTT
TRBJ1-6 TRBD1 TRBV10-3 NA CAISESMGQKVTEANSPLHF TGTGCCATCAGTGAGTCTATGGGACAGAAAGTCACTGAAGCTAATTCACCCCTCCACTTT
TRBJ2-1 NA TRBV19 NA CASSRQGQYSYNGQFF TGTGCCAGTAGTCGTCAGGGGCAATACTCCTACAATGGGCAGTTCTTC
TRBJ1-2 TRBD1 TRBV2 NA CATKDRVYGYTF TGTGCCACCAAGGACAGGGTCTATGGCTACACCTTC
TRBJ1-4 TRBD1 TRBV7-6 NA CASSWKQGLANEKLFF TGTGCCAGCAGCTGGAAACAGGGGCTAGCTAATGAAAAACTGTTTTTT
TRBJ2-5 TRBD2 TRBV25-1 NA CASSEGGGETQYF TGTGCCAGCAGTGAGGGCGGGGGGGAGACCCAGTACTTC
TRBJ1-2 NA TRBV12-5 NA CASGSRQQDEDGYTF TGTGCTAGTGGTTCAAGACAGCAAGATGAGGATGGCTACACCTTC
TRBJ2-5 TRBD2 TRBV7-2 NA CASSPRGLATPETQYF TGTGCCAGCAGCCCCCGTGGACTAGCGACCCCAGAGACCCAGTACTTC
TRBJ2-7 TRBD2 TRBV10-3 NA CAISEIGGGAYEQYF TGTGCCATCAGTGAGATAGGCGGGGGGGCCTACGAGCAGTACTTC
TRBJ1-6 NA TRBV6-5 NA CASSLRQPYNSPLHF TGTGCCAGCAGTTTGCGACAGCCTTATAATTCACCCCTCCACTTT
TRBJ1-5 NA TRBV7-2 NA CASSLRTVNQPQHF TGTGCCAGCAGCTTAAGGACAGTTAATCAGCCCCAGCATTTT
TRBJ1-3 NA TRBV20-1 many CSARGQALGGNTIYF TGCAGTGCTAGAGGGCAGGCCCTCGGGGGAAACACCATATATTTT
TRBJ1-1 NA TRBV19 NA CASSRDWSVRATEAFF TGTGCCAGTAGCAGGGACTGGTCGGTCCGTGCCACTGAAGCTTTCTTT
TRBJ1-1 NA TRBV29-1 NA CSVVRGQNTEAFF TGCAGCGTCGTACGGGGCCAGAACACTGAAGCTTTCTTT
TRBJ1-2 TRBD1 TRBV29-1 NA CSVQGGSGNGYTF TGCAGCGTCCAAGGGGGCAGTGGGAATGGCTACACCTTC
TRBJ2-7 TRBD2 TRBV7-2 NA CASSLARGASGGAPYEQYF TGTGCCAGCAGCTTAGCCCGGGGGGCTAGCGGGGGGGCCCCCTACGAGCAGTACTTC
TRBJ2-7 NA TRBV19 few CASSIGRELTYEQYF TGTGCCAGTAGTATCGGCAGGGAGTTAACCTACGAGCAGTACTTC
TRBJ1-5 NA TRBV20-1 NA CSARVTGPSHGNQPQHF TGCAGTGCTAGAGTCACCGGGCCATCCCATGGCAATCAGCCCCAGCATTTT
TRBJ2-5 NA TRBV18 many CASALGLQETQYF TGTGCCAGCGCGCTAGGACTCCAAGAGACCCAGTACTTC
TRBJ2-3 NA TRBV20-1 NA CSAGRQSPGADTQYF TGCAGTGCTGGACGACAGTCCCCAGGAGCAGATACGCAGTATTTC
TRBJ2-1 NA TRBV7-2 many CASTRQEYNEQFF TGTGCCAGCACCCGACAGGAATACAATGAGCAGTTCTTC
TRBJ2-3 NA TRBV7-2 many CASSLAGVYTDTQYF TGTGCCAGCAGCTTAGCGGGGGTCTACACAGATACGCAGTATTTT
TRBJ1-2 NA TRBV24-1 NA CAIRGGPHYGYTF TGTGCCATCCGGGGGGGCCCCCACTATGGCTACACCTTC
TRBJ1-2 NA TRBV29-1 few CSVLRDSYGYTF TGCAGCGTACTCAGGGATTCCTATGGCTACACCTTC
TRBJ2-7 NA TRBV20-1 many CSARPTSTYEQYF TGCAGTGCTCGTCCCACCTCCACCTACGAGCAGTACTTC
TRBJ1-3 TRBD1 TRBV7-9 NA CASSPRTGENTIYF TGTGCCAGCAGCCCCCGGACAGGTGAAAACACCATATATTTT
TRBJ2-7 NA TRBV19 NA CASSIGLANHEQYF TGTGCCAGTAGTATAGGTCTAGCGAACCACGAGCAGTACTTC
TRBJ1-6 NA TRBV5-6 many CASSLGGPLSSYNSPLHF TGTGCCAGCAGCTTGGGGGGGCCTCTAAGCTCCTATAATTCACCCCTCCACTTT
TRBJ1-1 NA TRBV19 NA CASSTLGGIPFF TGTGCCAGTAGCACTTTAGGGGGGATACCTTTCTTT
TRBJ2-5 NA TRBV4-3 once CASSQDSFVAGKTQYF TGCGCCAGCAGCCAAGATAGTTTCGTGGCTGGGAAGACCCAGTACTTC
TRBJ1-2 NA TRBV4-2 few CASSPDYYGYTF TGTGCCAGCAGCCCAGATTACTATGGCTACACCTTC
TRBJ1-1 TRBD1 TRBV19 many CASSPGQGGIMNTEAFF TGTGCCAGTAGTCCAGGACAGGGGGGGATAATGAACACTGAAGCTTTCTTT
TRBJ1-1 TRBD1 TRBV29-1 NA CSVGQPLTEAFF TGCAGCGTGGGACAGCCTCTAACTGAAGCTTTCTTT
TRBJ2-3 TRBD2 TRBV7-3 many CASSFSGMSTDTQYF TGTGCCAGCAGCTTTAGCGGGATGAGCACAGATACGCAGTATTTT
TRBJ1-5 NA TRBV2 NA CASSEKGNQPQHF TGTGCCAGCAGTGAAAAGGGGAATCAGCCCCAGCATTTT
TRBJ1-2 NA TRBV20-1 NA CSARANLGSYTF TGCAGTGCTAGGGCCAACCTAGGGAGCTACACCTTC
TRBJ1-2 TRBD1 TRBV7-9 many CASSESTGVDYGYTF TGTGCCAGTTCGGAGTCGACAGGGGTTGACTATGGCTACACCTTC
TRBJ2-3 TRBD2 TRBV25-1 NA CASSWTSGRNTDTQYF TGTGCCAGCAGTTGGACTAGCGGGAGGAACACAGATACGCAGTATTTT
TRBJ1-1 TRBD1 TRBV29-1 NA CSVEDEAGTGVTEAFF TGCAGCGTTGAAGATGAAGCCGGGACAGGCGTGACTGAAGCTTTCTTT
TRBJ1-2 TRBD1 TRBV19 NA CASSPTTGTGVYGYTF TGTGCCAGTAGTCCAACGACCGGGACAGGGGTCTATGGCTACACCTTC
TRBJ2-5 NA TRBV7-3 NA CASMGVETQYF TGCGCCAGCATGGGGGTAGAGACCCAGTACTTC